This T cell receptor beta chain was captured in a study of blood T cell repertoires in COVID-19. Assay used: immunoSEQ multiplex PCR; TCRdb lists only in-frame clones, some missing. There are approximately 250,000 clones in the sample; about 90% occur only once, and roughly 4.3% lies in the top ten. V shed 0 bases and J shed 5 bases, with 11 bases lying between them. Germline V gives CDR1 SGHNT, CDR2 YYREEE (reference sequence). The CDR3 is made up of 14 amino acids. The rearrangement uses TRBV5-4 and TRBJ2-5; no definite D call. The sequenced sample was PBMCs or T cells enriched from blood (not recorded which). The receptor was isolated from a woman aged 25 to 39 with acute COVID-19. For the CDR3, the DNA is TGTGCCAGCAGCTTGGCCAAGGCCGGGGAGACCCAGTACTTC. Translated, it gives CASSLAKAGETQYF.